The 5 T cell receptor beta chains presented below share a single source sample, sequenced in a study of blood T cell repertoires in COVID-19. Assay used: immunoSEQ multiplex PCR; TCRdb lists only in-frame clones, some missing. In the table there are 150,000 to 200,000 clones, roughly 84% of which are singletons. Sequenced input: peripheral blood. These receptors came from a human donor with acute or convalescent COVID-19. The donor label of this sample is uncertain.

The rearrangement uses TRBV29-1 and TRBJ2-4; maybe TRBD1 (5 bases). From germline, CDR1 is SQVTM and CDR2 ANQGSEA. The CDR3 is 12 amino acids. V was clipped by 2 bases and J by 3 bases, with 5 bases between them. The CDR3 protein is CSVEQGKNIQYF. The CDR3 nucleotides are TGCAGCGTTGAACAGGGCAAAAACATTCAGTACTTC.

The chain uses TRBV3-1 (or the pseudogene TRBV3-2) and TRBJ2-7; TRBD1 agrees at 11 bases. The junction had 2 bases not matched to a gene; V was cut back by 4 bases and J by 3 bases. Germline lookup yields CDR1 LGHDT and CDR2 YNNKEL (reference sequence). This CDR3 is built from 14 residues. CDR3 DNA sequence: TGTGCCAGCAGCCCCGGGACAGGGGGCTACGAGCAGTACTTC. It encodes CASSPGTGGYEQYF.

J is TRBJ2-1 and V is TRBV7-2; 7 nucleotides agree with TRBD2. The CDR3 runs to 14 residues. V shed 5 bases, J shed 7 bases, and the junction held 8 bases outside the gene matches. Germline CDR1 reads SGHTA; CDR2 reads FQGNSA. The CDR3 sequence: CASSPRTSWNEQFF. The CDR3 bases are TGTGCCAGCAGCCCCCGGACTAGTTGGAATGAGCAGTTCTTC.

The V call is TRBV6-5, the J call TRBJ1-1; no clear D. The V end was cut by 8 bases, the J end by 1 base, with 5 bases between. The CDR3 contains 11 residues. Germline assignment: CDR1 MNHEY and CDR2 SVGAGI. CDR3 in amino acids: CASFRNTEAFF. CDR3 DNA: TGTGCCAGCTTTCGGAACACTGAAGCTTTCTTT.

This clone occurred once. This sequence joins TRBV11-3 and TRBJ2-1; a possible D gene is TRBD1 (6 bases). V gave up 3 bases and J gave up 4 bases, with 13 bases separating them. CDR1 is SGHNT and CDR2 is YENEEA in the germline V gene. The CDR3 contains 15 residues. The CDR3 coding sequence is TGTGCCAGCAGCTTCGGCAGGGGCGAATACAATGAGCAGTTCTTC. Protein sequence: CASSFGRGEYNEQFF. Filled out from reference TRBV11-3 and TRBJ2-1, the complete variable domain reads EAGVVQSPRYKIIEKKQPVAFWCNPISGHNTLYWYLQNLGQGPELLIRYENEEAVDDSQLPKDRFSAERLKGVDSTLKIQPAELGDSAVYLCASSFGRGEYNEQFFGPGTRLTVL.